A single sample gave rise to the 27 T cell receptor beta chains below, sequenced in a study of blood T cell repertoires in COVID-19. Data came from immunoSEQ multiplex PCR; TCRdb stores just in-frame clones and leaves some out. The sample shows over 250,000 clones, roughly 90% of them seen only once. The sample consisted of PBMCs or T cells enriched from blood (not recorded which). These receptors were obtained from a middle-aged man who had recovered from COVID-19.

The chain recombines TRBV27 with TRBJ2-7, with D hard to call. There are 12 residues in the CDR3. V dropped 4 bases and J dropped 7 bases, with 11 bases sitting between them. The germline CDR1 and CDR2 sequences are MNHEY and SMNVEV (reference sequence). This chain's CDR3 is CASSSRWWEQYF. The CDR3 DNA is TGTGCCAGCAGTTCCCGGTGGTGGGAGCAGTACTTC.

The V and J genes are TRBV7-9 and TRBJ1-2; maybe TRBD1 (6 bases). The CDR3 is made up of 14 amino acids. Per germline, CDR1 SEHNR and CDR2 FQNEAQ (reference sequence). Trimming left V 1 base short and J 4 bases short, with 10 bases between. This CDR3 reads CASSLGGQGYGYTF. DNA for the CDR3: TGTGCCAGCAGCTTAGGGGGGCAGGGCTATGGCTACACCTTC.

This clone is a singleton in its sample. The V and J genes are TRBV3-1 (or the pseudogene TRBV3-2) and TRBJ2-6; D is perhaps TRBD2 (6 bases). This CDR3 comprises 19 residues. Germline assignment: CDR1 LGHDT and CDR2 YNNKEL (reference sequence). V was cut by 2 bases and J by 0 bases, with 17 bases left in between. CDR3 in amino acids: CASSQTHGTLSSGANVLTF. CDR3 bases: TGTGCCAGCAGCCAAACCCACGGGACTCTCAGCTCTGGGGCCAACGTCCTGACTTTC.

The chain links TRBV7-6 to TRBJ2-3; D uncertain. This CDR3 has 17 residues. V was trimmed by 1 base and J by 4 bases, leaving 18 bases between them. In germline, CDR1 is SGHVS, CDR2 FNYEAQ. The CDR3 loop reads CASSLGLDLDVADTQYF. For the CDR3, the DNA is TGTGCCAGCAGCTTAGGCCTCGACCTAGATGTGGCAGATACGCAGTATTTT.

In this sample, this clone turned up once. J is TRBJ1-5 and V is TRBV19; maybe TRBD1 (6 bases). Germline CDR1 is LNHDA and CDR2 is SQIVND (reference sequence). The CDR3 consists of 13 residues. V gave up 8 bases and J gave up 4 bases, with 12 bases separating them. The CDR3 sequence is CASQGQVNQPQHF. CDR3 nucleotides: TGTGCCAGTCAGGGGCAGGTTAATCAGCCCCAGCATTTT. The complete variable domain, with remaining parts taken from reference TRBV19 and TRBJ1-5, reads DGGITQSPKYLFRKEGQNVTLSCEQNLNHDAMYWYRQDPGQGLRLIYYSQIVNDFQKGDIAEGYSVSREKKESFPLTVTSAQKNPTAFYLCASQGQVNQPQHFGDGTRLSIL.

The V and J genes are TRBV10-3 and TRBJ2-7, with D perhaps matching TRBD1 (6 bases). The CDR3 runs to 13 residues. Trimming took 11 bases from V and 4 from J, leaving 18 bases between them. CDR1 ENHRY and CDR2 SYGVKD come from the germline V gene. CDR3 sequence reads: CALKQGPGYEQYF. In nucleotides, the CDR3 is TGTGCCCTAAAACAGGGTCCGGGGTACGAGCAGTACTTC.

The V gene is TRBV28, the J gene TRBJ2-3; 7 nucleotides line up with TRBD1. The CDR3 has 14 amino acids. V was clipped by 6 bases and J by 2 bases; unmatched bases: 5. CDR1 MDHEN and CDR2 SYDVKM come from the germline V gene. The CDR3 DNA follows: TGTGCCAGCAGCCCGGACAGGCCCACAGATACGCAGTATTTT. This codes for CASSPDRPTDTQYF.

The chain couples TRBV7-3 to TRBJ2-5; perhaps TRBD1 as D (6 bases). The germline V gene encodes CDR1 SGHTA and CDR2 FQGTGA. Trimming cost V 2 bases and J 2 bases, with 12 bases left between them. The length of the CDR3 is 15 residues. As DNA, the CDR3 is TGTGCCAGCAGCTTAGCCGGGACACTACAAGAGACCCAGTACTTC. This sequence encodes CASSLAGTLQETQYF.

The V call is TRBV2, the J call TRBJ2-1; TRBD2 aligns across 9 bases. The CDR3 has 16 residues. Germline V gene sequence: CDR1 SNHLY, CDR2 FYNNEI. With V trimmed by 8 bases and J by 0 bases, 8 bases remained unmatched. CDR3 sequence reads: CASGTSKRGSYNEQFF. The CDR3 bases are TGTGCCAGCGGGACTAGCAAGAGGGGCTCCTACAATGAGCAGTTCTTC.

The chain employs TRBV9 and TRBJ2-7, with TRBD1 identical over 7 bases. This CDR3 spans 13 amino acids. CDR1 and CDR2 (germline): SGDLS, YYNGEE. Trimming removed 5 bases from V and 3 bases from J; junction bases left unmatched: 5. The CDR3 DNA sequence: TGTGCCAGCAGTAGACAGGGCTACTACGAGCAGTACTTC. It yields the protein CASSRQGYYEQYF.

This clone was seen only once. The CDR3, as DNA: TGTGCCACCAGTGACCTGGGGACAGGGGGGGTGAATGAGCAGTTCTTC. This translates into CATSDLGTGGVNEQFF. The V and J genes are TRBV24-1 and TRBJ2-1, with 11 bases lining up with TRBD1. CDR3 length equals 16 residues. The V and J ends lost 4 bases and 7 bases, in that order; junction bases with no gene match: 8. Germline V gene sequence: CDR1 KGHDR, CDR2 SFDVKD.

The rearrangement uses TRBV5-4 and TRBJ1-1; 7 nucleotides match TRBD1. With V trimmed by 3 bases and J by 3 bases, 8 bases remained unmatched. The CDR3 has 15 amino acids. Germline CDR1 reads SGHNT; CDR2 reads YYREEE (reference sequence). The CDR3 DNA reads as TGTGCCAGCAGCTACGATGGGACAGCCTACACTGAAGCTTTCTTT. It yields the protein CASSYDGTAYTEAFF. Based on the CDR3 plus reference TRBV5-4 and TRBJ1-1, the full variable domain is ETGVTQSPTHLIKTRGQQVTLRCSSQSGHNTVSWYQQALGQGPQFIFQYYREEENGRGNFPPRFSGLQFPNYSSELNVNALELDDSALYLCASSYDGTAYTEAFFGQGTRLTVV.

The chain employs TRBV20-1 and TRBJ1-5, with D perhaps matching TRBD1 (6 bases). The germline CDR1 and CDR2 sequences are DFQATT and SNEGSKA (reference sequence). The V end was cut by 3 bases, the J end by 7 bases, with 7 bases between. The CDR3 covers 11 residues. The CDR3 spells CSASQGQPQHF. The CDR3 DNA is TGCAGTGCTAGCCAGGGGCAGCCCCAGCATTTT.

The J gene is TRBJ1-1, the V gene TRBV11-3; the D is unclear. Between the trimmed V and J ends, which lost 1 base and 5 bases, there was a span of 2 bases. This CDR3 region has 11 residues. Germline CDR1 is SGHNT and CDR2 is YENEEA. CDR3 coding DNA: TGTGCCAGCAGCTTAGCTACTGAAGCTTTCTTT. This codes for CASSLATEAFF.

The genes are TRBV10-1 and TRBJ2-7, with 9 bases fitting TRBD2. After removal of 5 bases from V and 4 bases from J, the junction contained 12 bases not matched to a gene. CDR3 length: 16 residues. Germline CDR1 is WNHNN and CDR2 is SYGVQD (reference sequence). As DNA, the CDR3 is TGCGCCAGCAGTCCGAGAGGCGGGGGGGCCCTTTACGAGCAGTACTTC. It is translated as CASSPRGGGALYEQYF.

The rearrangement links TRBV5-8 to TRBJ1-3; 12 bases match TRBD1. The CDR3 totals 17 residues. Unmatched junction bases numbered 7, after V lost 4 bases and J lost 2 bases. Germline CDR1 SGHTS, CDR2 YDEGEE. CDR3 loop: CASSPAGTGGPGNTIYF. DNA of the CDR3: TGTGCCAGCAGCCCGGCCGGGACAGGGGGCCCTGGAAACACCATATATTTT.

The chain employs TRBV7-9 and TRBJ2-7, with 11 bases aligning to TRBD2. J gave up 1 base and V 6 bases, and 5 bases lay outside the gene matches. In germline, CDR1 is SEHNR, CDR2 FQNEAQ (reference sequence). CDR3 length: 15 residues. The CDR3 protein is CASSPGTSGSYEQYF. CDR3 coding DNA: TGTGCCAGCAGTCCCGGGACTAGCGGTTCCTACGAGCAGTACTTC. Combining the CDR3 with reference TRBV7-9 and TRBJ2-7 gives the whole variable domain DTGVSQNPRHKITKRGQNVTFRCDPISEHNRLYWYRQTLGQGPEFLTYFQNEAQLEKSRLLSDRFSAERPKGSFSTLEIQRTEQGDSAMYLCASSPGTSGSYEQYFGPGTRLTVT.

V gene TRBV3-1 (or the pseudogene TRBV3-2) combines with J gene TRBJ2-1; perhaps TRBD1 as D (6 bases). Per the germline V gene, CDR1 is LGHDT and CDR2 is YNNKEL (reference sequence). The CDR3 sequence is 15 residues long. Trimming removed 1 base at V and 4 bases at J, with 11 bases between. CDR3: CASSQVGTRYNEQFF. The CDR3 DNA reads TGTGCCAGCAGCCAAGTCGGGACACGATACAATGAGCAGTTCTTC.

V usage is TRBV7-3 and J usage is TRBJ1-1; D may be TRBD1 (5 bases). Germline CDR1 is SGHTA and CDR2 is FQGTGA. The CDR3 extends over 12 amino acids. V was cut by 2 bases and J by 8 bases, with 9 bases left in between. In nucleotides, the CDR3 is TGTGCCAGCAGCTTATCGGGGGTCGAAGCTTTCTTT. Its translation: CASSLSGVEAFF.

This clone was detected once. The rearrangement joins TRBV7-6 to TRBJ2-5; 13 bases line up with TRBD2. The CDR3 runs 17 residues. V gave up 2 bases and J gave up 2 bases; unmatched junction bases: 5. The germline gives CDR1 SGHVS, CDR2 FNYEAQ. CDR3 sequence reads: CASSLTLGLAGQETQYF. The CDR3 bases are TGTGCCAGCAGCTTAACCCTGGGACTAGCGGGGCAAGAGACCCAGTACTTC. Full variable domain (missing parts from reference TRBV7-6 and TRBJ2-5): GAGVSQSPRYKVTKRGQDVALRCDPISGHVSLYWYRQALGQGPEFLTYFNYEAQQDKSGLPNDRFSAERPEGSISTLTIQRTEQRDSAMYRCASSLTLGLAGQETQYFGPGTRLLVL.

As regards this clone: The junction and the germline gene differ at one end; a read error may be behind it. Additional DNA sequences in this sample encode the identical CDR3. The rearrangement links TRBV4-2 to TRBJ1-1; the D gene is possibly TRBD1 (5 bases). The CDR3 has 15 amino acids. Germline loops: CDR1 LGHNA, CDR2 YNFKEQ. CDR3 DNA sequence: TGTGCCAGCAGTCAAGATCCAGGGCCATACACTGAAGCTTTCTTT. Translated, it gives CASSQDPGPYTEAFF.

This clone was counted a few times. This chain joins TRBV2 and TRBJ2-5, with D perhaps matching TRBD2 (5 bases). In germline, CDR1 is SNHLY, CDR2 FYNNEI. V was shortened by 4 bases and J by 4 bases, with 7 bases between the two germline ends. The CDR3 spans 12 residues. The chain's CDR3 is CASSVGGETQYF. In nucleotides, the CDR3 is TGTGCCAGCAGTGTTGGAGGAGAGACCCAGTACTTC.

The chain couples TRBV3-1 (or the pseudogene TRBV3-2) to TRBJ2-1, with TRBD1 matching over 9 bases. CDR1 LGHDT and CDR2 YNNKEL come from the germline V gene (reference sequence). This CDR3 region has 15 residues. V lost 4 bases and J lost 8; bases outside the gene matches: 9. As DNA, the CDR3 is TGTGCCAGCAGCCTGTCCGGGACAGGGAGCTATGAGCAGTTCTTC. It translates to CASSLSGTGSYEQFF.

The CDR3 nucleotides are TGCGCCAGCAGCCAAGTAACAGGGGGCGGCACAGATACGCAGTATTTT. Its translation: CASSQVTGGGTDTQYF. The J gene is TRBJ2-3, the V gene TRBV4-3, with 9 bases identical to TRBD1. Germline-derived CDR1 and CDR2 are LGHNA and YSLEER. This CDR3 spans 16 amino acids. V lost 1 base, J lost 1 base, and 3 bases stayed unmatched.

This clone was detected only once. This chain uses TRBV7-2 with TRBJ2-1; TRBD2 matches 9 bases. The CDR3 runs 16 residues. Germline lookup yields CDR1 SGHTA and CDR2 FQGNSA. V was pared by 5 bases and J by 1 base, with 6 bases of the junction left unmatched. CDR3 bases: TGTGCCAGCAGCGGGCGTAGCGGGAGTTCCTACAATGAGCAGTTCTTC. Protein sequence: CASSGRSGSSYNEQFF. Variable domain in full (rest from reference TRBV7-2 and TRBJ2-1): GAGVSQSPSNKVTEKGKDVELRCDPISGHTALYWYRQSLGQGLEFLIYFQGNSAPDKSGLPSDRFSAERTGGSVSTLTIQRTQQEDSAVYLCASSGRSGSSYNEQFFGPGTRLTVL.

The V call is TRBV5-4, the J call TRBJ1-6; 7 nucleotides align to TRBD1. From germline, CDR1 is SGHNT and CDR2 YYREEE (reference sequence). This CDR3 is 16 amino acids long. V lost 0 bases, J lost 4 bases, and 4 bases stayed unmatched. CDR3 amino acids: CASSLEGTAYNSPLHF. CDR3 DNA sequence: TGTGCCAGCAGCTTGGAAGGGACAGCTTATAATTCACCCCTCCACTTT. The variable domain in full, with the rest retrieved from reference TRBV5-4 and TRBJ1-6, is ETGVTQSPTHLIKTRGQQVTLRCSSQSGHNTVSWYQQALGQGPQFIFQYYREEENGRGNFPPRFSGLQFPNYSSELNVNALELDDSALYLCASSLEGTAYNSPLHFGNGTRLTVT.

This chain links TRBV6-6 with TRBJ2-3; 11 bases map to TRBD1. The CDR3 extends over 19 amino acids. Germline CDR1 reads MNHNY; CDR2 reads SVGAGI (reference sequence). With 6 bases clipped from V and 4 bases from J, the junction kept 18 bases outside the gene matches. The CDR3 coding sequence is TGTGCCAGCAGCTTCAATACCCCGCCCCCGGGACAGGGGGCAGATACGCAGTATTTT. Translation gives CASSFNTPPPGQGADTQYF.